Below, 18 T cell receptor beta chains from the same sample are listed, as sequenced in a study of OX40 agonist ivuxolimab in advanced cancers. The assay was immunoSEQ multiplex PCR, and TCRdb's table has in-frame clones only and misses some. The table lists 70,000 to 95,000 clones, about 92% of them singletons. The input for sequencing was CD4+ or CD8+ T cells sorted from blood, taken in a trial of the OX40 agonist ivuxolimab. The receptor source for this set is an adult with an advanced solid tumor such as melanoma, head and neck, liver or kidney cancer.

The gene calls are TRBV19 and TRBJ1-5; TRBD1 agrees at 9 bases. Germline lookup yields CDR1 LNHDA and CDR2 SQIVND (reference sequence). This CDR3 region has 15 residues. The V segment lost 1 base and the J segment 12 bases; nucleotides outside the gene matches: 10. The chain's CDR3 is CASSIVTRDRDIQHF. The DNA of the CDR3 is TGTGCCAGTAGTATAGTCACCCGGGACAGGGACATCCAGCATTTT.

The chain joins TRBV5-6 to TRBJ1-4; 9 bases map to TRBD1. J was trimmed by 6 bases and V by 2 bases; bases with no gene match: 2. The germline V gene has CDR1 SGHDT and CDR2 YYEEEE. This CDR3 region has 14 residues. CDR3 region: CASSFTGGDEKLFF. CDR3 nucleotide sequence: TGTGCCAGCAGCTTTACAGGGGGCGATGAAAAACTGTTTTTT.

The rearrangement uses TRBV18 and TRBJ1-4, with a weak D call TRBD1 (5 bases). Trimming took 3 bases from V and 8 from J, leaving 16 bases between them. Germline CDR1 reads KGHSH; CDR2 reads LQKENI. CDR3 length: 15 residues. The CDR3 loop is CASSPEGTASEKLFF. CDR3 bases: TGTGCCAGCTCACCGGAAGGGACGGCTTCCGAAAAACTGTTTTTT.

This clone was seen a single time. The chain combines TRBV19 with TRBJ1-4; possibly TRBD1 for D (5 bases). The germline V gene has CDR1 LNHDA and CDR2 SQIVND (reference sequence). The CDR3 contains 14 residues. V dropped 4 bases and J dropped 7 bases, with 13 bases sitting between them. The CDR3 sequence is CASSSLGGTEKLFF. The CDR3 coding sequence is TGTGCCAGTAGTAGCTTGGGGGGTACTGAAAAACTGTTTTTT. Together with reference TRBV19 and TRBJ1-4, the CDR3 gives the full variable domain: DGGITQSPKYLFRKEGQNVTLSCEQNLNHDAMYWYRQDPGQGLRLIYYSQIVNDFQKGDIAEGYSVSREKKESFPLTVTSAQKNPTAFYLCASSSLGGTEKLFFGSGTQLSVL.

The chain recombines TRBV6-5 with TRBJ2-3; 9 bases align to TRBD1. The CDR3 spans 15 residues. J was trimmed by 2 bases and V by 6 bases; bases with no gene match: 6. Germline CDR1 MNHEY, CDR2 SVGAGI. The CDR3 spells CASSRRDRDTDTQYF. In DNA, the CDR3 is TGTGCCAGCAGCCGCCGGGACAGGGACACAGATACGCAGTATTTT.

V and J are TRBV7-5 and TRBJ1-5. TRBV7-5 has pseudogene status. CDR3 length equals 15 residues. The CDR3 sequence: CARSLHQGRDQPQHF. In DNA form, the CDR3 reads TGTGCCAGAAGCTTGCATCAGGGGAGGGATCAGCCCCAGCATTTT.

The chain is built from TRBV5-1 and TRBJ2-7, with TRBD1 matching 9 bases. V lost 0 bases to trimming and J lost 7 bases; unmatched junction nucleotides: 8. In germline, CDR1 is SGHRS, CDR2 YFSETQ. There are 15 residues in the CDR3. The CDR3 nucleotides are TGCGCCAGCAGCTTGGCGGGACAGGGTAAACGAGAGCAGTACTTC. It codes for CASSLAGQGKREQYF.

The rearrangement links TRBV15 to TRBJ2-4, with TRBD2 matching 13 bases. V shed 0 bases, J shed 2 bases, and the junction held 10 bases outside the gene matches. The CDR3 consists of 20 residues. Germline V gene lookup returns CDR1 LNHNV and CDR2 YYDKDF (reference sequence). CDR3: CATSRDRTSGGAGPKNIQYF. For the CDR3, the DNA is TGTGCCACCAGCAGAGATCGAACTAGCGGGGGGGCGGGTCCCAAAAACATTCAGTACTTC.

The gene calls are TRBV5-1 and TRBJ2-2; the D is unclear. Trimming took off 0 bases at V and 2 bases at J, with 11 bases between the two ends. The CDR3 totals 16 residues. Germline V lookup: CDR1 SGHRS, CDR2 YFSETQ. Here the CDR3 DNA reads TGCGCCAGCAGCTTGGTGGCCGGATCCAACACCGGGGAGCTGTTTTTT. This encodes CASSLVAGSNTGELFF.

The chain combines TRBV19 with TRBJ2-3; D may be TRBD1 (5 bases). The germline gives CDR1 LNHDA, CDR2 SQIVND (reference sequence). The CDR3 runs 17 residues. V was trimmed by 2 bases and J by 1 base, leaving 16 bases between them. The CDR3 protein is CASSIPKDNLGTDTQYF. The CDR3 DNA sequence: TGTGCCAGTAGTATACCCAAGGACAACCTGGGCACAGATACGCAGTATTTT.

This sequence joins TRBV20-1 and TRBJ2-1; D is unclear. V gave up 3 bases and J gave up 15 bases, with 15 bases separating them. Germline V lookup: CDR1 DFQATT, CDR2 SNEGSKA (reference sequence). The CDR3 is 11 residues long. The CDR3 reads CSARKETLAFF. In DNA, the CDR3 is TGCAGTGCTAGGAAGGAAACCTTGGCGTTCTTC.

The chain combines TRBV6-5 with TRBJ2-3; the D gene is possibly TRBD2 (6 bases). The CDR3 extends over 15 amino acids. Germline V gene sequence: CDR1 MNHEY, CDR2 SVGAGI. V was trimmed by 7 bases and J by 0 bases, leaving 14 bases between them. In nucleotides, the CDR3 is TGTGCCAGCACTTATAGCGGTACTAGCACAGATACGCAGTATTTT. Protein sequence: CASTYSGTSTDTQYF.

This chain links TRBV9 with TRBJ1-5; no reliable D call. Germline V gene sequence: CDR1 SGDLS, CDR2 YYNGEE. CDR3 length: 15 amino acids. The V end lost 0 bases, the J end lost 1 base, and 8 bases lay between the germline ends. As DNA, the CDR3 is TGTGCCAGCAGCGTAGTAGTGTTGAGCAATCAGCCCCAGCATTTT. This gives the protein CASSVVVLSNQPQHF.

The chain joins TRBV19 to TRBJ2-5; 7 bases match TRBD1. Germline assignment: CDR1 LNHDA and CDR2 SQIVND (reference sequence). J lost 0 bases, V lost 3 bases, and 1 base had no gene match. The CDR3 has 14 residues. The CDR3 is CASSIGTDQETQYF. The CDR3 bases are TGTGCCAGTAGTATCGGGACAGACCAAGAGACCCAGTACTTC.

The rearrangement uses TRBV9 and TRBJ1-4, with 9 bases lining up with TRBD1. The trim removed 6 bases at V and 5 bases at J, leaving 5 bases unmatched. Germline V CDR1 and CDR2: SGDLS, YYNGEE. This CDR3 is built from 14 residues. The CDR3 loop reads CASKRGQGNEKLFF. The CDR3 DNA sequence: TGTGCCAGCAAACGGGGACAGGGAAATGAAAAACTGTTTTTT.

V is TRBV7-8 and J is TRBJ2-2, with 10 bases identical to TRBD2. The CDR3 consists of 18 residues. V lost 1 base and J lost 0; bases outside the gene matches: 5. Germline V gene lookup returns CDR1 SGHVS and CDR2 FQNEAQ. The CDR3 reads CASSLGGGLATNTGELFF. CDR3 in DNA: TGTGCCAGCAGCTTAGGTGGGGGACTAGCGACGAACACCGGGGAGCTGTTTTTT. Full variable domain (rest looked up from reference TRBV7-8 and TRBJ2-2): GAGVSQSPRYKVAKRGQDVALRCDPISGHVSLFWYQQALGQGPEFLTYFQNEAQLDKSGLPSDRFFAERPEGSVSTLKIQRTQQEDSAVYLCASSLGGGLATNTGELFFGEGSRLTVL.

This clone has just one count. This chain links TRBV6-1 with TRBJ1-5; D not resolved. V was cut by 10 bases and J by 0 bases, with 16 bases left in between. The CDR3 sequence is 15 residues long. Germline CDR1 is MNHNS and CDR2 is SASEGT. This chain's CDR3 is CATSPVSSSNQPQHF. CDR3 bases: TGTGCCACCTCCCCTGTCAGTAGTAGCAATCAGCCCCAGCATTTT.

CDR3 sequence (DNA): TGTGCCAGCAGCCCACTCGCTCAGCCCCAGCATTTT. It encodes CASSPLAQPQHF. The chain has TRBV28 and TRBJ1-5; the D is unclear. CDR3 size: 12 residues. V was pared by 6 bases and J by 6 bases, with 9 bases between. Germline assignment: CDR1 MDHEN and CDR2 SYDVKM.